These T cell receptor beta chains were read from a single sample in a study of graft-versus-host responses after intestinal transplantation. The table came from immunoSEQ multiplex PCR; TCRdb's copy has only in-frame clones and leaves some out. The data contain 25,000 or so clones, 85% to 95% of them singletons. The sample consisted of PBMCs, taken 38 to 40 days after intestinal transplant. These receptors all stem from a human patient who received an intestinal transplant, so some T cells may come from the graft donor. Both conserved end residues are part of each CDR3. The D gene is left open where the match is weak. Clone size is given for some rows only: seen once, a few or many times, or a class if the clone is expanded.

few	-	TRBV28	TRBJ2-2	CASSLLGPGELFF	TGTGCCAGCAGTTTATTAGGACCCGGGGAGCTGTTTTTT
-	TRBD1	TRBV6-6	TRBJ1-5	CASSYGGGPNQPQHF	TGTGCCAGCAGTTATGGAGGGGGCCCTAATCAGCCCCAGCATTTT
once	-	TRBV19	TRBJ2-3	CASSISRSSTDTQYF	TGTGCCAGTAGTATTTCCAGGAGTAGCACAGATACGCAGTATTTT
-	-	TRBV28	TRBJ1-1	CASSLSANTEAFF	TGTGCCAGCAGTTTATCCGCGAACACTGAAGCTTTCTTT
once	TRBD1	TRBV11-2	TRBJ2-7	CASSPDRGTYEQYF	TGTGCCAGCAGCCCAGACAGGGGTACCTACGAGCAGTACTTC
-	TRBD1	TRBV4-1	TRBJ1-2	CASSQDGQGANYGYTF	TGCGCCAGCAGCCAAGATGGGCAGGGGGCTAACTATGGCTACACCTTC
-	-	TRBV7-2	TRBJ1-4	CASSQSRGKLFF	TGTGCCAGCAGCCAATCGCGGGGAAAACTGTTTTTT
once	-	TRBV7-2	TRBJ2-7	CASSQSWEQYF	TGTGCCAGCAGCCAATCCTGGGAGCAGTACTTC
-	-	TRBV2	TRBJ1-6	CASTDQRDTSSYNSPLHF	TGTGCCAGCACTGATCAACGGGACACCAGCTCCTATAATTCACCCCTCCACTTT
-	-	TRBV7-6	TRBJ2-7	CASSFGGLSYEQYF	TGTGCCAGCAGCTTTGGGGGGCTCTCCTACGAGCAGTACTTC
-	-	TRBV19	TRBJ2-6	CASSPLPGANVLTF	TGTGCCAGTAGTCCCCTACCTGGGGCCAACGTCCTGACTTTC
once	TRBD2	TRBV27	TRBJ2-1	CASSLGTSVYNEQFF	TGTGCCAGCAGTTTAGGGACTAGCGTCTACAATGAGCAGTTCTTC
-	-	TRBV25-1	TRBJ1-4	CASNINEKLFF	TGTGCCAGCAATATAAATGAAAAACTGTTTTTT
-	-	TRBV4-3	TRBJ2-7	CASSQDLGTPYEQYF	TGCGCCAGCAGCCAAGATTTAGGTACCCCCTACGAGCAGTACTTC
-	-	TRBV5-4	TRBJ2-7	CASSLDRVGEQYF	TGTGCCAGCAGCTTGGACAGGGTCGGCGAGCAGTACTTC
-	-	TRBV28	TRBJ2-3	CASSLFRTAYTDTQYF	TGTGCCAGCAGTTTATTCAGGACGGCCTACACAGATACGCAGTATTTT
-	TRBD1	TRBV28	TRBJ2-4	CASSLGQATNIQYF	TGTGCCAGCAGTTTAGGACAGGCGACTAACATTCAGTACTTC
-	-	TRBV7-9	TRBJ2-1	CASSHSIEQFF	TGTGCCAGCAGCCACTCCATTGAGCAGTTCTTC
-	-	TRBV9	TRBJ2-7	CASSVASQGSYEQYF	TGTGCCAGCAGCGTAGCTAGCCAGGGATCCTACGAGCAGTACTTC
-	TRBD2	TRBV27	TRBJ2-3	CASSAGLARDTQYF	TGTGCCAGCAGTGCAGGACTAGCGAGGGATACGCAGTATTTT
-	-	TRBV9	TRBJ2-7	CASSLGLALYEQYF	TGTGCCAGCAGCTTAGGGCTAGCGCTGTACGAGCAGTACTTC
-	-	TRBV6-5	TRBJ2-7	CASSVRRIGEQYF	TGTGCCAGCAGCGTACGCAGGATCGGCGAGCAGTACTTC
-	TRBD1	TRBV7-8	TRBJ1-6	CASSLPRTGNSPLHF	TGTGCCAGCAGCTTACCAAGGACAGGGAATTCACCCCTCCACTTT
-	TRBD2	TRBV5-1	TRBJ2-5	CASSLQTSGSHTQETQYF	TGCGCCAGCAGCTTGCAGACTAGCGGGAGCCACACCCAAGAGACCCAGTACTTC
-	-	TRBV14	TRBJ1-2	CASSQWGFYGYTF	TGTGCCAGCAGCCAATGGGGATTCTATGGCTACACCTTC
-	TRBD2	TRBV6-1	TRBJ2-7	CASSAGTSNEQYF	TGTGCCAGCAGTGCCGGGACTAGCAACGAGCAGTACTTC
-	-	TRBV9	TRBJ1-6	CASSVTGNSPLHF	TGTGCCAGCAGCGTAACAGGGAATTCACCCCTCCACTTT
-	TRBD2	TRBV4-1	TRBJ2-1	CASSQDFRTSGLNEQFF	TGCGCCAGCAGCCAAGACTTCAGGACTAGCGGACTTAATGAGCAGTTCTTC
-	TRBD2	TRBV9	TRBJ2-1	CASSPHSGRGDEQFF	TGTGCCAGCAGCCCCCATAGCGGGAGGGGCGATGAGCAGTTCTTC
-	-	TRBV10-3	TRBJ1-2	CAISESAPGVNYGYTF	TGTGCCATCAGTGAGTCGGCCCCTGGGGTTAACTATGGCTACACCTTC
-	-	TRBV5-1	TRBJ2-1	CASSLATGGEQFF	TGCGCCAGCAGCTTGGCCACCGGAGGTGAGCAGTTCTTC
-	-	TRBV5-1	TRBJ2-4	CASSVEKGAKNIQYF	TGCGCCAGCAGCGTAGAGAAGGGGGCCAAAAACATTCAGTACTTC
-	TRBD2	TRBV7-6	TRBJ2-5	CASSLARLRENRETQYF	TGTGCCAGCAGCTTAGCGCGTCTGCGGGAGAACAGGGAGACCCAGTACTTC
-	TRBD2	TRBV7-2	TRBJ2-3	CASSLARGGSQADTQYF	TGTGCCAGCAGCTTAGCGCGAGGCGGGAGTCAGGCAGATACGCAGTATTTT
once	-	TRBV7-2	TRBJ1-5	CASSPVSFGNQPQHF	TGTGCCAGCAGTCCCGTCTCGTTCGGCAATCAGCCCCAGCATTTT
-	TRBD1	TRBV9	TRBJ2-7	CASSVGGTGSYEQYF	TGTGCCAGCAGCGTAGGGGGGACAGGCTCCTACGAGCAGTACTTC
-	TRBD1	TRBV28	TRBJ1-2	CASSSPTGDYGYTF	TGTGCCAGCAGTTCCCCGACAGGGGACTATGGCTACACCTTC
-	TRBD2	TRBV7-9	TRBJ2-2	CASSPGIAGVTGELFF	TGTGCCAGCAGCCCGGGGATAGCGGGAGTCACCGGGGAGCTGTTTTTT
-	-	TRBV7-9	TRBJ1-2	CASSLPGSDYGYTF	TGTGCCAGCAGTTTACCGGGCTCCGACTATGGCTACACCTTC
-	-	TRBV28	TRBJ1-2	CASSSPSRGGNGGYTF	TGTGCCAGCAGCTCTCCTTCCCGAGGGGGGAACGGTGGCTACACCTTC
once	TRBD2	TRBV27	TRBJ2-7	CASSLSLAGGKEQYF	TGTGCCAGCAGTTTATCGCTAGCGGGAGGGAAAGAGCAGTACTTC
-	-	TRBV5-1	TRBJ2-4	CASSLGIGNIQYF	TGCGCCAGCAGCTTGGGGATCGGGAACATTCAGTACTTC
-	TRBD1	TRBV6-5	TRBJ2-7	CASPRDRPYEQYF	TGTGCCAGCCCCCGGGACAGACCCTACGAGCAGTACTTC
-	TRBD1	TRBV6-5	TRBJ1-1	CASSLTGGSSTEAFF	TGTGCCAGCAGTTTGACAGGGGGTTCGAGCACTGAAGCTTTCTTT
-	-	TRBV18	TRBJ2-1	CASSRRALVEQFF	TGTGCCAGCTCACGGCGGGCCCTTGTTGAGCAGTTCTTC
-	-	TRBV6-4	TRBJ2-3	CASSAPQGPHTDTQYF	TGTGCCAGCAGCGCCCCACAAGGTCCCCACACAGATACGCAGTATTTT
-	TRBD1	TRBV5-8	TRBJ1-4	CASSSEPGTGREKLFF	TGTGCCAGCAGCTCAGAACCCGGGACAGGGAGAGAAAAACTGTTTTTT
-	-	TRBV19	TRBJ1-2	CASSVIWANRKTYGYTF	TGTGCCAGTAGTGTCATATGGGCAAATCGAAAGACCTATGGCTACACCTTC
-	-	TRBV5-1	TRBJ2-5	CASSLGGLRLNREGKETQYF	TGCGCCAGCAGCTTGGGAGGCTTGAGGCTTAACAGGGAAGGCAAAGAGACCCAGTACTTC
-	TRBD2	TRBV4-1	TRBJ2-2	CASSKRENTGELFF	TGCGCCAGCAGCAAGCGGGAGAACACCGGGGAGCTGTTTTTT
-	-	TRBV4-3	TRBJ2-7	CASSQDPGTYEQYF	TGCGCCAGCAGCCAAGATCCAGGGACCTACGAGCAGTACTTC
-	TRBD1	TRBV4-1	TRBJ1-2	CASSQWQGVLQSYGYTF	TGCGCCAGCAGCCAATGGCAGGGGGTGTTGCAAAGCTATGGCTACACCTTC
-	-	TRBV30	TRBJ2-2	CACPPRSSSNTGELFF	TGTGCCTGCCCCCCCAGATCAAGCTCGAACACCGGGGAGCTGTTTTTT